The source of this T cell receptor (beta chain) is a study of cytomegalovirus exposure and HLA in healthy donors. V shed 6 bases and J shed 5 bases, with 13 bases lying between them. The CDR3 sequence is 13 residues long. The germline V gene encodes CDR1 SEHNR and CDR2 FQNEAQ (reference sequence). PCR amplification relied on 60 Vbeta primers (plus 13 Jbeta primers). The table came from immunoSEQ multiplex PCR; TCRdb's copy has only in-frame clones and leaves some out. Here the sample table reports 75,000 to 95,000 clones. This rearrangement joins TRBV7-9 to TRBJ1-1; D is perhaps TRBD1 (5 bases). This clonotype originated in a woman aged 60-70 years in good health and CMV-seronegative. The material sequenced was PBMCs. The CDR3 loop reads CASSLTGGTEAFF. The CDR3 DNA reads TGTGCCAGCAGTTTGACGGGGGGGACTGAAGCTTTCTTT. Supplemented by reference TRBV7-9 and TRBJ1-1, the full variable domain reads DTGVSQNPRHKITKRGQNVTFRCDPISEHNRLYWYRQTLGQGPEFLTYFQNEAQLEKSRLLSDRFSAERPKGSFSTLEIQRTEQGDSAMYLCASSLTGGTEAFFGQGTRLTVV.